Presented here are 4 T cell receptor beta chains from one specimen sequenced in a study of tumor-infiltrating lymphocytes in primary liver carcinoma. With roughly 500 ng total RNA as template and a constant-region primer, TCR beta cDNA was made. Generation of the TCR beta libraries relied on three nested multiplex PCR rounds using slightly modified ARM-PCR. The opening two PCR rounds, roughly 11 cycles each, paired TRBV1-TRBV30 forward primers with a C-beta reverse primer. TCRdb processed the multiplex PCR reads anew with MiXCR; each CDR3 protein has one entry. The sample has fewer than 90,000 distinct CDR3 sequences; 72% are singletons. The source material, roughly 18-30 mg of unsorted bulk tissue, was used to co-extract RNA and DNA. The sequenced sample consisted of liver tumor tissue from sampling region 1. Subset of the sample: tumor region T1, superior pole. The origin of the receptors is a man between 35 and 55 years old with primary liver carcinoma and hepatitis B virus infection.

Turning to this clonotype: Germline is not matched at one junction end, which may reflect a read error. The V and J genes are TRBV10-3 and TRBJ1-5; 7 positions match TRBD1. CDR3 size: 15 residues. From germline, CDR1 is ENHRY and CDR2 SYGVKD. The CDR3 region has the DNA TGTACCATCGGTGACTCAGGGGGAAAAGATCAGCCCCAGCATTTT. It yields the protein CTIGDSGGKDQPQHF.

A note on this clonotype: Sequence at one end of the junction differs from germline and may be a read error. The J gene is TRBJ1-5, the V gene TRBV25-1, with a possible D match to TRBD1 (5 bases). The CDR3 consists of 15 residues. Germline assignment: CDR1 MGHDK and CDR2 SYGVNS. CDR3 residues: CASGDLRQLDQPQHF. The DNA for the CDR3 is TGTGCCAGCGGTGACCTAAGACAGTTAGATCAGCCCCAGCATTTT. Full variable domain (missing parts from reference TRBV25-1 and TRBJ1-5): EADIYQTPRYLVIGTGKKITLECSQTMGHDKMYWYQQDPGMELHLIHYSYGVNSTEKGDLSSESTVSRIRTEHFPLTLESARPSHTSQYLCASGDLRQLDQPQHFGDGTRLSIL.

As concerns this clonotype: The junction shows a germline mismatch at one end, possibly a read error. The CDR3 loop reads CASSQAGGYIDQFF. CDR3 in DNA: TGCGCAAGCAGCCAGGCGGGAGGGTACATTGATCAGTTCTTC. V usage is TRBV4-1 and J usage is TRBJ2-1; the match to TRBD2 covers 9 bases. Germline values: CDR1 MGHRA, CDR2 YSYEKL. The CDR3 is made up of 14 amino acids.

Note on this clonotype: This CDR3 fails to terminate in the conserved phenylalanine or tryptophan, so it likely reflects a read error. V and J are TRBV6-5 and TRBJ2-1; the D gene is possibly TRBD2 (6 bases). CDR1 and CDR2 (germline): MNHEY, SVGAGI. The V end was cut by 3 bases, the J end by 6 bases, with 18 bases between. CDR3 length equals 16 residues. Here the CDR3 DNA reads TGTGCCAGCAGTTATAATCCGCTAGCGAGAGGCAATGAGCAGTTCTAC. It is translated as CASSYNPLARGNEQFY.